The T cell receptor beta chain described here comes from a study of prognosis after radiotherapy for stage I lung cancer. Study-wide background: Some 14 cases involved newly diagnosed primary stage I lung tumors, and roughly 5 involved oligometastatic NSCLC subsequent to surgical resection of the primary tumor.

Multiplex PCR, run in two rounds, amplified TCR beta CDR3 from genomic DNA. Individual primers that were specific to each TRBV and TRBJ gene served in first-round PCR. From the multiplex PCR reads, TCRdb called clonotypes with MiXCR, one entry per CDR3 protein. The table lists about 34,000 distinct CDR3 sequences, 34% of them singletons. Trimming cost V 3 bases and J 3 bases; bases outside gene matches: 5. The CDR3 extends over 14 amino acids. Germline V lookup: CDR1 SGHAT, CDR2 FQNNGV. This clonotype originated in a donor at least 50 years old with non-small cell lung cancer. This chain joins TRBV11-2 and TRBJ2-7; TRBD2 agrees at 7 bases. The specimen was PBMCs, collected before or after stereotactic body radiation therapy (not recorded which). Here the CDR3 DNA reads TGTGCCAGCAGCTTGGGGGGGGAAATCTACGAGCAGTACTTC. It codes for CASSLGGEIYEQYF.